The entry that follows covers one T cell receptor (beta chain) sequence. The record originates from a study of siplizumab effects on memory and regulatory T cells. Using immunoSEQ multiplex PCR, the repertoire was profiled, and TCRdb retains in-frame clones only, with some absent. The sample has about 100,000 clones; over 90% are singletons. The clonotype was recovered from a human donor in good health. The sequenced sample consisted of Tregs sorted from blood.

CDR3 amino acids: CASSQSLNTEAFF. CDR3 coding DNA: TGTGCCAGCAGCCAAAGCCTGAACACTGAAGCTTTCTTT. The J gene is TRBJ1-1, the V gene TRBV6-6; D unresolved. The CDR3 is 13 residues long. V was clipped by 6 bases and J by 0 bases, with 8 bases between them. The germline V gene has CDR1 MNHNY and CDR2 SVGAGI (reference sequence).